The 16 T cell receptor beta chains reported below all come from one sample, sequenced in a study of Ad26.COV2.S vaccination and SARS-CoV-2 variants. Treatment: about 20 received Ad26.COV2.S at low or high dose, single or two shots; roughly five received placebo; per-sample allocation not given. Day 63 after the first injection of vaccine or placebo was the sampling time. TCRdb keeps only in-frame clones here, not all; method: immunoSEQ multiplex PCR. The table shows about 440,000 clones, with roughly 87% occurring only once. The source was peripheral blood, collected in a trial of Ad26.COV2.S vaccine versus placebo. These receptors all come from a person aged 18-60 years who received the Ad26.COV2.S COVID-19 vaccine or a placebo.

The rearrangement uses TRBV5-4 and TRBJ2-3, with 7 bases that match TRBD2. CDR1 is SGHNT and CDR2 is YYREEE in the germline V gene (reference sequence). This CDR3 is built from 16 residues. After removal of 4 bases from V and 1 base from J, the junction contained 9 bases not matched to a gene. DNA of the CDR3: TGTGCCAGCAGCGCAGCTAGCGGTAAAGGCACAGATACGCAGTATTTT. Encoded protein: CASSAASGKGTDTQYF. The variable domain in full, completed from reference TRBV5-4 and TRBJ2-3, reads ETGVTQSPTHLIKTRGQQVTLRCSSQSGHNTVSWYQQALGQGPQFIFQYYREEENGRGNFPPRFSGLQFPNYSSELNVNALELDDSALYLCASSAASGKGTDTQYFGPGTRLTVL.

The gene calls are TRBV29-1 and TRBJ2-1; TRBD2 matches 8 bases. The CDR3 is made up of 15 amino acids. Per germline, CDR1 SQVTM and CDR2 ANQGSEA. Germline trimming cut 2 bases from V and 8 bases from J; bases unmatched to any gene: 11. This chain's CDR3 is CSVERPGTRRDEQFF. The CDR3 nucleotides read TGCAGCGTTGAAAGACCCGGGACTAGAAGGGATGAGCAGTTCTTC.

This chain connects TRBV28 to TRBJ2-3; 10 bases fit TRBD1. The length of the CDR3 is 16 residues. CDR1 and CDR2 (germline): MDHEN, SYDVKM. Unmatched junction bases numbered 6, after V lost 3 bases and J lost 3 bases. The CDR3 bases are TGTGCCAGCAGTTTCCGACAGGGGGCTGGGACAGATACGCAGTATTTT. Translating gives CASSFRQGAGTDTQYF. Together with reference TRBV28 and TRBJ2-3, the CDR3 gives the full variable domain: DVKVTQSSRYLVKRTGEKVFLECVQDMDHENMFWYRQDPGLGLRLIYFSYDVKMKEKGDIPEGYSVSREKKERFSLILESASTNQTSMYLCASSFRQGAGTDTQYFGPGTRLTVL.

V usage is TRBV5-5 and J usage is TRBJ2-7; D not resolved. The V gene lost 0 bases and the J gene lost 4 bases, with 11 bases spanning the gap. The CDR3 contains 14 residues. Germline loops: CDR1 SGHKS, CDR2 YYEKEE (reference sequence). DNA of the CDR3: TGTGCCAGCAGCTTGGGGGGATTCGGGTACGAGCAGTACTTC. Its translation is CASSLGGFGYEQYF.

This clone was observed a handful of times. The chain has TRBV5-1 and TRBJ2-5; 7 bases are a match to TRBD2. Germline values: CDR1 SGHRS, CDR2 YFSETQ. CDR3 size: 15 residues. V dropped 3 bases and J dropped 5; count of bases not matched to a gene: 10. The CDR3 loop is CASSWGTTSPETQYF. Written as DNA, the CDR3 is TGCGCCAGCAGCTGGGGGACTACATCCCCGGAGACCCAGTACTTC.

V gene TRBV9 combines with J gene TRBJ2-2; D is unresolved. CDR1 and CDR2 from the germline V gene are SGDLS and YYNGEE. V was cut by 0 bases and J by 0 bases, with 9 bases left in between. This CDR3 is 16 amino acids long. This chain's CDR3 is CASSVDTFANTGELFF. In nucleotides, the CDR3 is TGTGCCAGCAGCGTAGACACTTTTGCGAACACCGGGGAGCTGTTTTTT.

The chain carries TRBV4-2 and TRBJ2-3, with 12 bases fitting TRBD2. The CDR3 is 19 amino acids. J lost 2 bases, V lost 0 bases, and 9 bases had no gene match. Germline CDR1 and CDR2: LGHNA and YNFKEQ. CDR3 residues: CASSQEDALAGGLTDTQYF. Here the CDR3 DNA reads TGTGCCAGCAGCCAAGAGGACGCCCTAGCGGGAGGGCTCACAGATACGCAGTATTTT.

V and J are TRBV5-6 and TRBJ2-1; 9 nucleotides match TRBD2. The CDR3 is made up of 15 amino acids. Trimming took 4 bases from V and 3 from J; bases not matched to a gene: 5. Germline V lookup: CDR1 SGHDT, CDR2 YYEEEE. The CDR3 sequence: CASSTQRGDYNEQFF. The CDR3 DNA reads as TGTGCCAGCAGCACTCAGCGGGGGGACTACAATGAGCAGTTCTTC. The full variable domain, its missing parts supplied by reference TRBV5-6 and TRBJ2-1, is DAGVTQSPTHLIKTRGQQVTLRCSPKSGHDTVSWYQQALGQGPQFIFQYYEEEERQRGNFPDRFSGHQFPNYSSELNVNALLLGDSALYLCASSTQRGDYNEQFFGPGTRLTVL.

This chain uses TRBV2 with TRBJ2-3, with 9 bases aligning to TRBD2. With 4 bases clipped from V and 3 bases from J, the junction kept 8 bases outside the gene matches. Germline V gives CDR1 SNHLY, CDR2 FYNNEI. CDR3 length: 16 amino acids. The CDR3: CASSVAASGNTDTQYF. DNA for the CDR3: TGTGCCAGCAGTGTGGCGGCTAGCGGGAATACAGATACGCAGTATTTT.

This clone has only a few counts. This sequence joins TRBV14 and TRBJ1-4; possibly TRBD1 for D (6 bases). Germline CDR1 and CDR2: SGHDN and FVKESK. V was clipped by 0 bases and J by 8 bases, with 13 bases between them. This CDR3 is 15 amino acids long. Here the CDR3 reads CASSQDQGPGEKLFF. The CDR3 DNA reads TGTGCCAGCAGCCAAGATCAGGGGCCTGGAGAAAAACTGTTTTTT.

V and J are TRBV5-4 and TRBJ2-1, with unresolved D. The CDR3 sequence is 13 residues long. Germline V lookup: CDR1 SGHNT, CDR2 YYREEE (reference sequence). With 0 bases removed from V and 6 bases from J, the gap between germline ends came to 7 bases. Written as DNA, the CDR3 is TGTGCCAGCAGCTTGGTCCACATCAATGAGCAGTTCTTC. Translated: CASSLVHINEQFF.

CDR3 in amino acids: CASLAGYEQFF. The CDR3 region has the DNA TGTGCCAGCTTGGCGGGCTATGAGCAGTTCTTC. The gene calls are TRBV12-3 or TRBV12-4 and TRBJ2-1; D perhaps matches TRBD2 (5 bases). This CDR3 is built from 11 residues. The V end lost 8 bases, the J end lost 8 bases, and 10 bases lay between the germline ends.

V usage is TRBV28 and J usage is TRBJ1-3; 7 bases line up with TRBD1. The V segment lost 3 bases and the J segment 9 bases; nucleotides outside the gene matches: 11. The CDR3 sequence is 15 residues long. Germline V gives CDR1 MDHEN, CDR2 SYDVKM. In DNA, the CDR3 is TGTGCCAGCAGTTTCCGGACAGGCCGAGGAGGCACCATATATTTT. Translating gives CASSFRTGRGGTIYF.

About this clone: At one of its ends the junction is not consistent with the germline gene, which may arise from a read error. V is TRBV7-7 and J is TRBJ2-5; D uncertain. From germline, CDR1 is SSHAT and CDR2 FNYEAQ (reference sequence). This CDR3 contains 14 residues. CDR3 bases: TGTGCTAGCAGCGTGGGTCGTCAATGGGAGACCCAGTACTTC. This translates into CASSVGRQWETQYF.

The chain has TRBV18 and TRBJ1-5; D unclear. V was clipped by 6 bases and J by 7 bases, with 13 bases between them. Germline V gene sequence: CDR1 KGHSH, CDR2 LQKENI. CDR3 length equals 13 residues. The CDR3 DNA reads as TGTGCCAGCTCCCTCGTAGTGGACCAGCCCCAGCATTTT. Amino acids: CASSLVVDQPQHF.

The rearrangement uses TRBV6-1 and TRBJ1-5; 10 bases match TRBD1. There are 16 residues in the CDR3. J was trimmed by 3 bases and V by 2 bases; bases with no gene match: 4. Germline loops: CDR1 MNHNS, CDR2 SASEGT. The CDR3 loop reads CASSEWDRGYNQPQHF. In DNA, the CDR3 is TGTGCCAGCAGTGAATGGGACAGGGGATACAATCAGCCCCAGCATTTT.